This T cell receptor (beta chain) was profiled in a study of blood T cell repertoires in COVID-19. The germline V and J ends were trimmed by 0 bases and 7 bases, with 15 bases remaining between them. The CDR3 is 15 amino acids. Per germline, CDR1 MGHRA and CDR2 YSYEKL. Sequenced by immunoSEQ multiplex PCR; TCRdb stores in-frame clones only, minus some. The table has 250,000 or so clones, 80% to 85% seen once. The TCR sequence derives from a middle-aged woman who had recovered from COVID-19. Sequencing input: peripheral blood. The J gene is TRBJ1-1, the V gene TRBV4-1, with TRBD1 as a possible D gene (5 bases). The CDR3 reads CASSQDRVRPLEAFF. As DNA, the CDR3 is TGCGCCAGCAGCCAAGACAGGGTAAGGCCCCTTGAAGCTTTCTTT.